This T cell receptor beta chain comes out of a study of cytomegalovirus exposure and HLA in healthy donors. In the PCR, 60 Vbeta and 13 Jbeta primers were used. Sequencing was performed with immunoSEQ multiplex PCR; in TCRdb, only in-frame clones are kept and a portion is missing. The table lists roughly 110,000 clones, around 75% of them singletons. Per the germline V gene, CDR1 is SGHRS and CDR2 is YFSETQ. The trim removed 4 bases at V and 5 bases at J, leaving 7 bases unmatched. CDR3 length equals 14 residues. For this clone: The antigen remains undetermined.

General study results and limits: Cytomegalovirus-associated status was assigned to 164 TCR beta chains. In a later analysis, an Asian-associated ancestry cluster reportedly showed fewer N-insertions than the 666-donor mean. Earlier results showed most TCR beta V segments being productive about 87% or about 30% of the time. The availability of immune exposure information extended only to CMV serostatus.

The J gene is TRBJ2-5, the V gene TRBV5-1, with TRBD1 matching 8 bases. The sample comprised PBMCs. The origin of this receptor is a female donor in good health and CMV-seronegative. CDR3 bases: TGCGCCAGCAGCCCGGACAGGGTTGGCGAGACCCAGTACTTC. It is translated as CASSPDRVGETQYF.